Listed here are 13 T cell receptor beta chains from one sample, sequenced in a study of T-cell memory formation after mild COVID-19. TCRdb reprocessed the 5' RACE reads with MiXCR, giving one entry per CDR3 protein. The sample has 210,000 or so distinct CDR3 sequences, approximately 10% seen once; the top ten hold around 3.3%. Sequencing used PBMCs or a T cell subset sorted from them (not recorded which). The source of these receptors is a man younger than 35 who had mild COVID-19 (a few samples of this study predate the infection). Cell type and time point are not known.

This clonotype has only a few counts. The chain employs TRBV20-1 and TRBJ2-7, with TRBD1 matching 8 bases. The ends lost 0 bases at V and 3 bases at J; junction bases unmatched: 10. The CDR3 has 16 amino acids. Germline V gene data show CDR1 as DFQATT and CDR2 as SNEGSKA (reference sequence). Written as DNA, the CDR3 is TGCAGTGCTAGAGATATCATGACAGGGGAGGTCTACGAGCAGTACTTC. This codes for CSARDIMTGEVYEQYF.

The chain is built from TRBV6-2 or TRBV6-3 and TRBJ2-1; 9 positions match TRBD2. V lost 7 bases, J lost 6 bases, and 4 bases stayed unmatched. CDR3 size: 13 residues. CDR1 MNHEY and CDR2 SVGEGT come from the germline V gene. The CDR3 DNA reads as TGTGCCAGCACCGGGACTAGCCCCAATGAGCAGTTCTTC. It yields the protein CASTGTSPNEQFF.

The rearrangement links TRBV10-3 to TRBJ1-1; D not certain. The ends were cut back, 10 bases at V and 3 bases at J, with 12 bases in the middle. CDR3 length: 12 amino acids. CDR1 and CDR2 from the germline V gene are ENHRY and SYGVKD. The chain's CDR3 is CATGSRDTEAFF. DNA for the CDR3: TGTGCCACCGGTTCCCGGGACACTGAAGCTTTCTTT.

This clonotype appeared many times. The rearrangement links TRBV14 to TRBJ2-3, with 9 nucleotides matching TRBD1. V was pared by 5 bases and J by 4 bases, with 4 bases of the junction left unmatched. The CDR3 extends over 14 amino acids. Germline assignment: CDR1 SGHDN and CDR2 FVKESK. DNA of the CDR3: TGTGCCAGCAGCTTAAACAGGGGGCCAGATACGCAGTATTTT. This encodes CASSLNRGPDTQYF. The variable domain in full, completed from reference TRBV14 and TRBJ2-3, reads EAGVTQFPSHSVIEKGQTVTLRCDPISGHDNLYWYRRVMGKEIKFLLHFVKESKQDESGMPNNRFLAERTGGTYSTLKVQPAELEDSGVYFCASSLNRGPDTQYFGPGTRLTVL.

This clonotype was seen ten or more times. The rearrangement joins TRBV7-9 to TRBJ1-6; TRBD1 is a possible D gene (6 bases). CDR1 is SEHNR and CDR2 is FQNEAQ in the germline V gene (reference sequence). V dropped 10 bases and J dropped 3 bases, with 10 bases sitting between them. This CDR3 has 13 residues. The CDR3 nucleotides are TGTGCCACAGGGGACCTCTATAATTCACCCCTCCACTTT. Translation: CATGDLYNSPLHF.

The chain is built from TRBV12-3 or TRBV12-4 and TRBJ1-2, with D possibly matching TRBD1 (5 bases). The germline V and J ends were trimmed by 3 bases and 5 bases, with 13 bases remaining between them. This CDR3 is built from 14 residues. The CDR3 loop reads CASSFGDPGYGYTF. DNA for the CDR3: TGTGCCAGCAGTTTCGGGGACCCTGGATATGGCTACACCTTC.

This clonotype turned up a few times. This CDR3 reads CASSLDGNSYNEQFF. The CDR3 nucleotides are TGTGCCAGCAGCTTGGACGGGAACTCCTACAATGAGCAGTTCTTC. The rearrangement links TRBV5-4 to TRBJ2-1; possibly TRBD2 for D (5 bases). Trimming took 0 bases from V and 0 from J, leaving 7 bases between them. Germline CDR1 and CDR2: SGHNT and YYREEE (reference sequence). There are 15 residues in the CDR3.

The rearrangement links TRBV18 to TRBJ2-1; D ambiguous. V lost 6 bases and J lost 5, with 8 bases in between. The CDR3 extends over 12 amino acids. Germline CDR1 is KGHSH and CDR2 is LQKENI. In DNA, the CDR3 is TGTGCCAGCTCCCCCATGGACAATGAGCAGTTCTTC. It specifies CASSPMDNEQFF.

This clonotype was seen repeatedly, ten times or more. The chain joins TRBV27 to TRBJ2-7; TRBD1 agrees at 9 bases. The CDR3 totals 15 residues. The junction had 7 bases not matched to a gene; V was cut back by 3 bases and J by 4 bases. The germline CDR1 and CDR2 sequences are MNHEY and SMNVEV (reference sequence). CDR3 in DNA: TGTGCCAGCAGTTTCGCCACAGGGGGCGGGTACGAGCAGTACTTC. Amino acid sequence: CASSFATGGGYEQYF.

DNA of the CDR3: TGTGCCAGCAGTTTAGTAGGGGGGCTTCAGTACTTC. Amino acids: CASSLVGGLQYF. This rearrangement joins TRBV12-3 or TRBV12-4 to TRBJ2-4; either TRBD1 or TRBD2 may supply D (6 bases each). Trimming cost V 1 base and J 11 bases, with 9 bases left between them. This CDR3 contains 12 residues.

This clonotype was recorded a few times. The chain recombines TRBV7-9 with TRBJ2-1, with a weak D call TRBD1 (6 bases). CDR3 length equals 16 residues. V was cut by 6 bases and J by 0 bases, with 15 bases left in between. CDR1 is SEHNR and CDR2 is FQNEAQ in the germline V gene (reference sequence). This CDR3 reads CASSRRPDSSYNEQFF. In nucleotides, the CDR3 is TGTGCCAGCAGTCGCAGACCGGACAGCTCCTACAATGAGCAGTTCTTC.

V and J are TRBV6-5 and TRBJ1-1; the match to TRBD1 covers 7 bases. The CDR3 runs 15 residues. Trimming took 7 bases from V and 10 from J; bases not matched to a gene: 18. The germline gives CDR1 MNHEY, CDR2 SVGAGI. CDR3 nucleotide sequence: TGTGCCAGCACCGCAGCAGGGGGGGCGGATCGTGGAGCTTTCTTT. The encoded protein is CASTAAGGADRGAFF.

To note about this clonotype: A much more abundant neighbour one base away suggests this may be a read error. The chain uses TRBV5-1 and TRBJ1-6, with a tentative D call TRBD1 (5 bases). The CDR3 spans 15 residues. The germline gives CDR1 SGHRS, CDR2 YFSETQ. V lost 4 bases and J 7 bases, leaving 15 bases between the germline ends. In nucleotides, the CDR3 is TGCGCCAGCAGCAGATGGACACCGTTCAATTCACCCCTCCACTTT. Residues: CASSRWTPFNSPLHF.